The 11 T cell receptor beta chains listed next were all sequenced from one sample in a study of beta chain features in type 1 diabetes. Overall study findings and caveats: Type 1 diabetes patients showed a moderate but significant shortening of TCRB CDR3s in all four CD4+ subsets.

Their cognate antigens are unknown. All of the isolated RNA was reverse transcribed, so expressed TCRB transcripts were sequenced. This table comes from immunoSEQ multiplex PCR, and its TCRdb copy is limited to in-frame clones, with some not included. The sample lists about 660,000 clones; over 12% were seen once. Sequencing was performed on naive CD4+ T cells from blood. These receptors originate from a man aged 18 to 29 with type 1 diabetes.

This clone turned up a few times. This sequence joins TRBV10-3 and TRBJ2-7; 8 nucleotides line up with TRBD2. The trim removed 3 bases at V and 0 bases at J, leaving 10 bases unmatched. Looked up from germline, CDR1 is ENHRY and CDR2 is SYGVKD. CDR3 length: 17 residues. The CDR3 nucleotides are TGTGCCATCAGTGACCCTGGTGGGCGGGGGGACTCCTACGAGCAGTACTTC. Amino acids: CAISDPGGRGDSYEQYF.

The genes are TRBV30 and TRBJ2-7, with D unclear. In germline, CDR1 is GTSNPN, CDR2 SVGIG (reference sequence). V was cut by 1 base and J by 11 bases, with 12 bases left in between. The CDR3 has 11 residues. The CDR3 sequence: CAWSAQGIEYF. In nucleotides, the CDR3 is TGTGCCTGGAGTGCACAAGGGATCGAGTACTTC.

The rearrangement links TRBV7-9 to TRBJ2-3, with 7 bases aligning to TRBD2. The CDR3 covers 16 residues. In germline, CDR1 is SEHNR, CDR2 FQNEAQ (reference sequence). V shed 3 bases and J 2 bases; nucleotides not matched to a gene: 8. Here the CDR3 reads CASSLWAGADTDTQYF. CDR3 DNA: TGTGCCAGCAGCTTGTGGGCGGGAGCCGACACAGATACGCAGTATTTT.

The chain uses TRBV9 and TRBJ1-4; D not certain. Germline CDR1 reads SGDLS; CDR2 reads YYNGEE. V was trimmed by 4 bases and J by 7 bases, leaving 11 bases between them. There are 13 residues in the CDR3. CDR3 nucleotide sequence: TGTGCCAGCAGCCCGAACGGGTTTGAAAAACTGTTTTTT. Encoded protein: CASSPNGFEKLFF.

The sample holds a few counts of this clone. The chain combines TRBV30 with TRBJ1-5; maybe TRBD1 (6 bases). Between the trimmed V and J ends, which lost 2 bases and 9 bases, there was a span of 23 bases. CDR3 size: 16 residues. Germline V gene sequence: CDR1 GTSNPN, CDR2 SVGIG (reference sequence). In DNA form, the CDR3 reads TGTGCCTGGAGTCCCGAGACAGGTATGGGAAGTAGGCCCCAGCATTTT. Its protein is CAWSPETGMGSRPQHF.

The chain employs TRBV7-2 and TRBJ2-1; the D is unclear. Trimming pared 5 bases from V and 4 bases from J, leaving 15 bases between. The CDR3 runs to 15 residues. Germline lookup yields CDR1 SGHTA and CDR2 FQGNSA. CDR3 sequence: CASSIDQNGYNEQFF. The CDR3 region has the DNA TGTGCCAGCAGCATCGACCAGAACGGATACAATGAGCAGTTCTTC.

The chain is built from TRBV28 and TRBJ1-2; D remains unclear. With 8 bases removed from V and 5 bases from J, the gap between germline ends came to 24 bases. From germline, CDR1 is MDHEN and CDR2 SYDVKM. The CDR3 covers 16 residues. The CDR3 sequence: CASSPWGYGGRYGYTF. The CDR3 DNA reads as TGTGCCAGCTCCCCGTGGGGTTACGGTGGGCGATATGGCTACACCTTC.

V usage is TRBV6-5 and J usage is TRBJ2-2, with TRBD2 matching 11 bases. CDR1 and CDR2 (germline): MNHEY, SVGAGI. Trimming took 8 bases from V and 3 from J; bases not matched to a gene: 5. The CDR3 is 15 residues long. CDR3 DNA sequence: TGTGCCAGCCTAGCGGGGGGACCTTACACCGGGGAGCTGTTTTTT. Its translation is CASLAGGPYTGELFF.

V is TRBV30 and J is TRBJ1-1; 9 bases fit TRBD1. V gave up 4 bases and J gave up 8 bases; unmatched junction bases: 5. CDR1 is GTSNPN and CDR2 is SVGIG in the germline V gene (reference sequence). The CDR3 has 12 residues. CDR3 loop: CAWTGQGLEAFF. CDR3 nucleotides: TGTGCCTGGACGGGACAGGGCCTAGAAGCTTTCTTT.

V gene TRBV19 combines with J gene TRBJ2-1, with 7 positions matching TRBD1. The CDR3 covers 14 residues. Germline CDR1 LNHDA, CDR2 SQIVND (reference sequence). V gave up 3 bases and J gave up 6 bases; unmatched junction bases: 5. CDR3 bases: TGTGCCAGTAGTATGGACAGGTTGATCAATGAGCAGTTCTTC. This encodes CASSMDRLINEQFF.

This clone was observed a few times. The chain is built from TRBV6-6 and TRBJ1-6, with a tentative D call TRBD1 (6 bases). The CDR3 sequence is 12 residues long. Trimming took off 10 bases at V and 7 bases at J, with 11 bases between the two ends. The germline V gene encodes CDR1 MNHNY and CDR2 SVGAGI (reference sequence). The CDR3 loop is CATGQLNSPLHF. The CDR3 DNA follows: TGTGCCACCGGACAGCTGAATTCACCCCTCCACTTT.